The sequence of this TCR beta chain was determined in a study of T cell changes during pregnancy in multiple sclerosis. This table comes from immunoSEQ multiplex PCR, and its TCRdb copy is limited to in-frame clones, with some not included. The sample has about 47,000 clones; 85% to 90% are singletons. CDR1 is SNHLY, CDR2 FYNNEI, per germline. The J segment lost 6 bases and the V segment lost 6 bases, leaving 5 bases of the junction unmatched. This CDR3 region has 14 residues. The V and J genes are TRBV2 and TRBJ1-4; 9 positions agree with TRBD1. Sequenced here: CD8+ T cells from peripheral blood mononuclear cells, sampled in the second trimester of pregnancy. The source is a female donor with multiple sclerosis, enrolled in a pregnancy study. In nucleotides, the CDR3 is TGTGCCAGCAGGTCAGGACAGGGGTATGAAAAACTGTTTTTT. This translates into CASRSGQGYEKLFF. The complete variable domain, with remaining parts taken from reference TRBV2 and TRBJ1-4, reads EPEVTQTPSHQVTQMGQEVILRCVPISNHLYFYWYRQILGQKVEFLVSFYNNEISEKSEIFDDQFSVERPDGSNFTLKIRSTKLEDSAMYFCASRSGQGYEKLFFGSGTQLSVL.